This T cell receptor (beta chain) originates from a study of CD8 T cells in ankylosing spondylitis. MiXCR was run by TCRdb on the 5' RACE reads, yielding one entry per CDR3 protein. This sample has about 450,000 distinct CDR3 sequences, with 25% to 30% found just once. Notes on this clonotype: Antigen specificity is unknown.

Findings and caveats of the study: It appeared that ankylosing spondylitis blood was characterized by a TCR beta motif of several highly homologous variants.

The V end was cut by 6 bases, the J end by 3 bases, with 13 bases between. The CDR3 covers 14 residues. CDR1 is MNHNS and CDR2 is SASEGT in the germline V gene. The receptor comes from a male donor with ankylosing spondylitis. The rearrangement uses TRBV6-1 and TRBJ2-3, with D perhaps TRBD2 (6 bases). The sequencing input was blood, either unsorted or a sorted T cell fraction (not recorded which). The CDR3 loop is CASSRTGRTDTQYF. In DNA form, the CDR3 reads TGTGCCAGCAGCCGGACGGGGAGGACAGATACGCAGTATTTT.